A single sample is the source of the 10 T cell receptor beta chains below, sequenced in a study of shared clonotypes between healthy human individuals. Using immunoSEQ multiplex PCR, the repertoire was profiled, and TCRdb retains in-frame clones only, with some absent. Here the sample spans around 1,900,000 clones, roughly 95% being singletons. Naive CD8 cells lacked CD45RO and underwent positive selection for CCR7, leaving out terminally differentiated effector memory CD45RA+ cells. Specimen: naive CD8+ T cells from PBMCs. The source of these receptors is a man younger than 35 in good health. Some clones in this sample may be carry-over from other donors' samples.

The DNA of the CDR3 is TGTGCCAGCAGCACAGGGACAGTAGCCTACGAGCAGTACTTC. Translated, it gives CASSTGTVAYEQYF. The chain couples TRBV11-2 to TRBJ2-7; TRBD1 matches 7 bases. The V gene end was trimmed by 5 bases and the J gene end by 2 bases; junction bases not matched to a gene: 6. The CDR3 contains 14 residues. Per the germline V gene, CDR1 is SGHAT and CDR2 is FQNNGV. Variable domain in full (rest from reference TRBV11-2 and TRBJ2-7): EAGVAQSPRYKIIEKRQSVAFWCNPISGHATLYWYQQILGQGPKLLIQFQNNGVVDDSQLPKDRFSAERLKGVDSTLKIQPAKLEDSAVYLCASSTGTVAYEQYFGPGTRLTVT.

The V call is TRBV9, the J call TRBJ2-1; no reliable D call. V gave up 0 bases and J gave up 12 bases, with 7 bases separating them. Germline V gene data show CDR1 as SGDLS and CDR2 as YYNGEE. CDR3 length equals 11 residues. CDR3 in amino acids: CASSVGPLQFF. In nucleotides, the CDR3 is TGTGCCAGCAGCGTAGGACCCTTGCAGTTCTTC.

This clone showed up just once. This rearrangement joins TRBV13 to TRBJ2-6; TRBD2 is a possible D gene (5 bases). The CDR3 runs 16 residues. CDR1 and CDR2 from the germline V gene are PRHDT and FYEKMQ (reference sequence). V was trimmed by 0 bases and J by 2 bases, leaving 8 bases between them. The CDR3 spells CASSLGRGTGANVLTF. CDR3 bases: TGTGCCAGCAGCTTAGGACGAGGGACTGGGGCCAACGTCCTGACTTTC.

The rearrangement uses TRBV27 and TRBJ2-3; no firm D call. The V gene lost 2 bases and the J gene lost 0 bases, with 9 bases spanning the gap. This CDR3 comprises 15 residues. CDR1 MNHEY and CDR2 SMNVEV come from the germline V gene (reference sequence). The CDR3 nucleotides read TGTGCCAGCAGTTTAACCGCAACTAGCACAGATACGCAGTATTTT. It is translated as CASSLTATSTDTQYF.

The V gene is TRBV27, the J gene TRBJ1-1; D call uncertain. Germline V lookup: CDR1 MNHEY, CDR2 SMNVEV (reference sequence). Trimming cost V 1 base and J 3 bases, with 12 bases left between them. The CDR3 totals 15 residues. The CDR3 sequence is CASSLFLSGDTEAFF. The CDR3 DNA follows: TGTGCCAGCAGTTTATTCCTGAGCGGGGACACTGAAGCTTTCTTT.

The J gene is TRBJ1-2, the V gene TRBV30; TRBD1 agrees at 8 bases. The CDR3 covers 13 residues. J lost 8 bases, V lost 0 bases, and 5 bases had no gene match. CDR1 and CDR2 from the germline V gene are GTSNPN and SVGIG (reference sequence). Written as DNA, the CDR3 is TGTGCCTGGAGTGTGGACAGGGCTGGCGGCTACACCTTC. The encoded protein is CAWSVDRAGGYTF.

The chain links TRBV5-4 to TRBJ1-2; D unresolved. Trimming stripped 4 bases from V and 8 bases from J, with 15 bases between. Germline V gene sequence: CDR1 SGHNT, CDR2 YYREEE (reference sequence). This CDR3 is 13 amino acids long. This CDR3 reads CASSPLANGGYTF. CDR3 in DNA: TGTGCCAGCAGCCCCCTGGCGAACGGGGGCTACACCTTC.

The CDR3 DNA is TGTGCCAGCAGCCCCGGGGTCCTAGCGGCGAGCTCCTACGAGCAGTACTTC. This codes for CASSPGVLAASSYEQYF. The chain carries TRBV9 and TRBJ2-7; the match to TRBD2 covers 7 bases. Losses at the gene ends were 4 bases for V and 0 bases for J; bases not matched to a gene: 13. This CDR3 has 17 amino acids. The germline CDR1 and CDR2 sequences are SGDLS and YYNGEE.

CDR3 protein: CASSSDRGDGYTF. The CDR3, as DNA: TGTGCCAGCAGTAGCGACAGGGGAGATGGCTACACCTTC. This chain connects TRBV6-6 to TRBJ1-2, with 8 bases identical to TRBD1. The CDR3 runs to 13 residues. From germline, CDR1 is MNHNY and CDR2 SVGAGI (reference sequence). Trimming at V came to 5 bases and at J to 6 bases, leaving 5 bases not matched to a gene.

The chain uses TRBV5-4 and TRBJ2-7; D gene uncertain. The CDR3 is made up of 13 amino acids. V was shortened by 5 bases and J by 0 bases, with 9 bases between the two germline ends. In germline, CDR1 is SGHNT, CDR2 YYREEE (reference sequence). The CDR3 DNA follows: TGTGCCAGCAGACGAGACGGCTCCTACGAGCAGTACTTC. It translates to CASRRDGSYEQYF.